The 31 T cell receptor beta chains below all came from one sample that was sequenced in a study of neurological immune-mediated disorders. TCRdb reanalysed the 5' RACE reads using MiXCR and keeps one entry per CDR3 protein. The table has tens of thousands of distinct CDR3 sequences, roughly 14% seen once. Sequenced sample: PBMCs. The receptor set was obtained from a woman aged 50 to 60 in good health.

This clonotype has at least ten counts. The CDR3 protein is CASSPRRGPGELFF. The CDR3 DNA reads TGTGCCAGCAGCCCTAGACGAGGTCCCGGGGAGCTGTTTTTT. This chain uses TRBV11-3 with TRBJ2-2; D gene ambiguous. From germline, CDR1 is SGHNT and CDR2 YENEEA. V lost 5 bases and J lost 6, with 13 bases in between. This CDR3 spans 14 amino acids.

This clonotype was observed at least ten times. The V and J genes are TRBV5-1 and TRBJ1-1, with 8 bases matching TRBD1. CDR1 SGHRS and CDR2 YFSETQ come from the germline V gene. The V and J ends lost 4 bases and 5 bases, in that order; junction bases with no gene match: 10. CDR3 length: 15 amino acids. The DNA for the CDR3 is TGCGCCAGCAGCACGAAACAGGGGGTAAGGACTGAAGCTTTCTTT. This encodes CASSTKQGVRTEAFF.

This clonotype was detected ten times or more. This chain links TRBV5-1 with TRBJ2-1; D call uncertain. This CDR3 has 15 residues. Trimming took off 3 bases at V and 2 bases at J, with 12 bases between the two ends. The germline gives CDR1 SGHRS, CDR2 YFSETQ. The CDR3 bases are TGCGCCAGCAGCTCTACCGACTTGACCTACAATGAGCAGTTCTTC. Its translation is CASSSTDLTYNEQFF.

This clonotype was seen repeatedly, ten times or more. This chain joins TRBV5-5 and TRBJ2-3; D not certain. Looked up from germline, CDR1 is SGHKS and CDR2 is YYEKEE (reference sequence). Trimming shortened V by 2 bases and J by 3 bases, and 7 bases separated the two germline ends. The CDR3 contains 13 residues. CDR3 sequence (DNA): TGTGCCAGCAGCTTCCTTTTGACAGATACGCAGTATTTT. The encoded protein is CASSFLLTDTQYF.

This clonotype showed up many times. This rearrangement joins TRBV5-5 to TRBJ2-3; D might be TRBD2 (5 bases). From germline, CDR1 is SGHKS and CDR2 YYEKEE (reference sequence). Trimming cost V 5 bases and J 6 bases, with 13 bases left between them. The length of the CDR3 is 13 residues. The DNA for the CDR3 is TGTGCCAGCAGTTCGGACTGGCTGGATACGCAGTATTTT. Its protein product is CASSSDWLDTQYF.

This clonotype was detected many times. The chain links TRBV20-1 to TRBJ2-1; D remains unclear. V shed 4 bases and J shed 5 bases, with 15 bases lying between them. CDR3 length: 14 residues. CDR1 DFQATT and CDR2 SNEGSKA come from the germline V gene (reference sequence). CDR3 amino acids: CSANSPTDNNEQFF. Written as DNA, the CDR3 is TGCAGTGCTAACAGCCCTACTGATAACAATGAGCAGTTCTTC.

This clonotype was counted ten times or more. The V call is TRBV5-1, the J call TRBJ2-1; D is uncertain. CDR1 is SGHRS and CDR2 is YFSETQ in the germline V gene. V was shortened by 6 bases and J by 3 bases, with 16 bases between the two germline ends. CDR3 size: 15 residues. CDR3: CASKPSTNVYNEQFF. DNA for the CDR3: TGCGCCAGCAAACCCTCTACTAATGTCTACAATGAGCAGTTCTTC.

The V gene is TRBV20-1, the J gene TRBJ2-2, with 8 bases lining up with TRBD1. V was clipped by 5 bases and J by 2 bases; unmatched bases: 7. Per the germline V gene, CDR1 is DFQATT and CDR2 is SNEGSKA (reference sequence). This CDR3 spans 15 amino acids. The CDR3 DNA sequence: TGCAGTGCTTTTGCCAGGGGGCGCAACACCGGGGAGCTGTTTTTT. This encodes CSAFARGRNTGELFF.

This clonotype showed up many times. The CDR3 sequence is CASSLAGLYEQYF. In DNA, the CDR3 is TGCGCCAGCAGCTTGGCCGGCCTCTACGAGCAGTACTTC. The chain couples TRBV5-1 to TRBJ2-7; D uncertain. CDR1 and CDR2 from the germline V gene are SGHRS and YFSETQ. This CDR3 region has 13 residues. Trimming pared 0 bases from V and 3 bases from J, leaving 7 bases between.

In its sample, this clonotype was seen many times. The rearrangement joins TRBV5-1 to TRBJ2-2, with unresolved D. Between the trimmed V and J ends, which lost 0 bases and 0 bases, there was a span of 6 bases. The CDR3 sequence is 15 residues long. CDR1 is SGHRS and CDR2 is YFSETQ in the germline V gene. CDR3 residues: CASSLGSSNTGELFF. In nucleotides, the CDR3 is TGCGCCAGCAGCTTGGGCTCATCGAACACCGGGGAGCTGTTTTTT.

With regard to this clonotype: A much bigger clone sits one base away, suggesting this may be a read error. This chain links TRBV10-3 with TRBJ1-2; a possible D gene is TRBD1 (5 bases). This CDR3 comprises 12 residues. CDR1 is ENHRY, CDR2 SYGVKD, per germline. The CDR3 is CATTDTDYCYTF. In DNA, the CDR3 is TGTGCCACCACGGACACAGACTATTGCTACACCTTC.

This clonotype was found many times. This chain connects TRBV20-1 to TRBJ2-1; 8 nucleotides line up with TRBD1. The CDR3 is 14 amino acids. V lost 3 bases, J lost 9 bases, and 10 bases stayed unmatched. The germline CDR1 and CDR2 sequences are DFQATT and SNEGSKA (reference sequence). As DNA, the CDR3 is TGCAGTGCTAGTAACCAGGGGGCCCTAATTGAGCAGTTCTTC. Residues: CSASNQGALIEQFF.

There are many counts of this clonotype. This chain uses TRBV29-1 with TRBJ2-1, with D hard to call. This CDR3 has 13 amino acids. Germline V CDR1 and CDR2: SQVTM, ANQGSEA. V was cut by 0 bases and J by 2 bases, with 5 bases left in between. The CDR3 protein is CSVEEPTYNEQFF. Here the CDR3 DNA reads TGCAGCGTTGAAGAGCCCACCTACAATGAGCAGTTCTTC.

The genes are TRBV14 and TRBJ2-1, with D possibly TRBD2 on 6 matching bases. The CDR3 extends over 13 amino acids. V was clipped by 2 bases and J by 8 bases, with 10 bases between them. Germline V CDR1 and CDR2: SGHDN, FVKESK. The CDR3 coding sequence is TGTGCCAGCAGCCAATTTGGAGGGCATGAGCAGTTCTTC. Translation: CASSQFGGHEQFF.

In this sample, this clonotype turned up many times. The gene calls are TRBV7-9 and TRBJ2-1; TRBD2 matches 7 bases. CDR3 length equals 14 residues. CDR1 is SEHNR, CDR2 FQNEAQ, per germline (reference sequence). V lost 5 bases, J lost 9 bases, and 10 bases stayed unmatched. CDR3 region: CASSLSGTHTEQFF. Here the CDR3 DNA reads TGTGCCAGCAGCCTGAGCGGGACCCACACTGAGCAGTTCTTC.

This clonotype has at least ten counts. This sequence joins TRBV20-1 and TRBJ2-7, with 16 bases matching TRBD2. CDR1 and CDR2 (germline): DFQATT, SNEGSKA (reference sequence). Losses at the gene ends were 5 bases for V and 3 bases for J; bases not matched to a gene: 4. The CDR3 extends over 15 amino acids. The CDR3 is CSAHGTSGRVYEQYF. In DNA, the CDR3 is TGCAGTGCTCACGGGACTAGCGGGAGGGTCTACGAGCAGTACTTC.

This clonotype was detected ten times or more. The chain joins TRBV27 to TRBJ1-2; D call uncertain. The CDR3 runs to 13 residues. V was trimmed by 2 bases and J by 5 bases, leaving 9 bases between them. The germline gives CDR1 MNHEY, CDR2 SMNVEV (reference sequence). DNA of the CDR3: TGTGCCAGCAGTTTAATGTCCGGGTATGGCTACACCTTC. Translated: CASSLMSGYGYTF.

In its sample, this clonotype was seen many times. This rearrangement joins TRBV10-3 to TRBJ2-1, with 14 bases matching TRBD2. The V segment lost 1 base and the J segment 7 bases; nucleotides outside the gene matches: 6. This CDR3 comprises 17 residues. Germline CDR1 is ENHRY and CDR2 is SYGVKD. CDR3 in amino acids: CAISEWSGTSGRNEQFF. CDR3 bases: TGTGCCATCAGTGAGTGGTCCGGGACTAGCGGGAGAAATGAGCAGTTCTTC.

This clonotype was detected ten times or more. The chain recombines TRBV12-3 or TRBV12-4 with TRBJ2-5; D possibly corresponds to TRBD1 (6 bases). Trimming stripped 3 bases from V and 1 base from J, with 12 bases between. This CDR3 contains 15 residues. The CDR3, as DNA: TGTGCCAGCAGTTTCGTACAGGGCTCCCAAGAGACCCAGTACTTC. Translated: CASSFVQGSQETQYF.

This clonotype came up many times. This chain links TRBV20-1 with TRBJ2-1, with TRBD2 identical over 9 bases. CDR3 length equals 14 residues. V shed 3 bases and J 5 bases; nucleotides not matched to a gene: 5. Germline CDR1 is DFQATT and CDR2 is SNEGSKA (reference sequence). CDR3 region: CSASLAGGDNEQFF. The CDR3, as DNA: TGCAGTGCTAGCTTGGCGGGGGGGGACAATGAGCAGTTCTTC.

This clonotype was seen ten or more times. The genes are TRBV7-9 and TRBJ1-5, with D possibly TRBD1 on 5 matching bases. CDR1 and CDR2 (germline): SEHNR, FQNEAQ (reference sequence). Trimming took off 4 bases at V and 7 bases at J, with 11 bases between the two ends. CDR3 length: 13 amino acids. In DNA, the CDR3 is TGTGCCAGCAGCTCCCAGGGTGGCCAGCCCCAGCATTTT. Protein product: CASSSQGGQPQHF.

The rearrangement links TRBV6-5 to TRBJ2-4; D possibly corresponds to TRBD2 (5 bases). This CDR3 contains 15 residues. The germline V and J ends were trimmed by 0 bases and 1 base, with 7 bases remaining between them. Germline assignment: CDR1 MNHEY and CDR2 SVGAGI. CDR3 nucleotides: TGTGCCAGCAGTTACTCGAGAGGGGCCAAAAACATTCAGTACTTC. Its translation: CASSYSRGAKNIQYF.

The chain joins TRBV4-2 to TRBJ1-5, with unresolved D. Deletions cut 6 bases from V and 6 bases from J, with 15 bases between. This CDR3 is 14 amino acids long. Germline values: CDR1 LGHNA, CDR2 YNFKEQ. CDR3 sequence (DNA): TGTGCCAGCAGTCCCGATGATGGCAGTCAGCCCCAGCATTTT. Translated, it gives CASSPDDGSQPQHF.

This clonotype has just a few counts. The chain couples TRBV5-1 to TRBJ2-7, with D perhaps matching TRBD1 (6 bases). The ends were cut back, 2 bases at V and 2 bases at J, with 11 bases in the middle. CDR3 size: 14 residues. CDR1 and CDR2 (germline): SGHRS, YFSETQ. CDR3 residues: CASSLAGAAYEQYF. DNA of the CDR3: TGCGCCAGCAGCTTAGCAGGGGCCGCCTACGAGCAGTACTTC.

V gene TRBV12-3 or TRBV12-4 combines with J gene TRBJ2-1; D gene unclear. V lost 6 bases, J lost 0 bases, and 15 bases lay in between. The CDR3 loop spans 16 amino acids. CDR3 nucleotides: TGTGCCAGCAGGGATACTCGGGCGATCTCCTACAATGAGCAGTTCTTC. Its translation: CASRDTRAISYNEQFF.

To note about this clonotype: With a much larger clone just one base away, this may be a read error. This rearrangement joins TRBV7-2 to TRBJ2-1, with TRBD2 as a possible D gene (6 bases). Germline CDR1 reads SGHTA; CDR2 reads FQGNSA. CDR3 size: 14 residues. The CDR3 bases are TGTGCCAGCAGCATGGGACGGACTAACAATGAGCAGTCCTTC. This codes for CASSMGRTNNEQSF.

This clonotype was seen many times. V is TRBV27 and J is TRBJ2-1, with TRBD1 as a possible D gene (6 bases). Germline V CDR1 and CDR2: MNHEY, SMNVEV (reference sequence). The CDR3 extends over 13 amino acids. The ends were cut back, 10 bases at V and 5 bases at J, with 15 bases in the middle. This CDR3 is CATRGLNNNEQFF. In DNA, the CDR3 is TGTGCCACCAGGGGTCTCAACAACAATGAGCAGTTCTTC.

The table lists this clonotype with many counts. The gene calls are TRBV10-3 and TRBJ2-3, with D tentatively TRBD2 (6 bases). The CDR3 sequence is 13 residues long. Trimming left V 11 bases short and J 3 bases short, with 15 bases between. The germline CDR1 and CDR2 sequences are ENHRY and SYGVKD. The CDR3 is CALLAEGTDTQYF. The CDR3 DNA follows: TGTGCCCTACTAGCTGAGGGAACAGATACGCAGTATTTT.

The chain links TRBV27 to TRBJ2-5; 11 nucleotides line up with TRBD2. Germline trimming cut 8 bases from V and 5 bases from J; bases unmatched to any gene: 10. The CDR3 loop spans 15 amino acids. Germline lookup yields CDR1 MNHEY and CDR2 SMNVEV (reference sequence). DNA of the CDR3: TGTGCCAGCGGACCTAGCGGGAGGAGAGGCGAGACCCAGTACTTC. It yields the protein CASGPSGRRGETQYF.

In its sample, this clonotype was seen many times. The chain recombines TRBV3-1 with TRBJ2-2; the D gene is possibly TRBD2 (5 bases). Germline V gene lookup returns CDR1 LGHDT and CDR2 YNNKEL (reference sequence). The V end lost 5 bases, the J end lost 3 bases, and 10 bases lay between the germline ends. The CDR3 length is 14 residues. Here the CDR3 DNA reads TGTGCCAGCAGCTCTCGGCGGGACACCGGGGAGCTGTTTTTT. The encoded protein is CASSSRRDTGELFF.

This clonotype has a count of ten or more. V is TRBV7-2 and J is TRBJ2-3; D uncertain. The CDR3 consists of 14 residues. Germline CDR1 is SGHTA and CDR2 is FQGNSA. The V gene lost 2 bases and the J gene lost 5 bases, with 11 bases spanning the gap. CDR3 nucleotides: TGTGCCAGCAGCTTAAGTATAGGCCGAGATACGCAGTATTTT. It encodes CASSLSIGRDTQYF.